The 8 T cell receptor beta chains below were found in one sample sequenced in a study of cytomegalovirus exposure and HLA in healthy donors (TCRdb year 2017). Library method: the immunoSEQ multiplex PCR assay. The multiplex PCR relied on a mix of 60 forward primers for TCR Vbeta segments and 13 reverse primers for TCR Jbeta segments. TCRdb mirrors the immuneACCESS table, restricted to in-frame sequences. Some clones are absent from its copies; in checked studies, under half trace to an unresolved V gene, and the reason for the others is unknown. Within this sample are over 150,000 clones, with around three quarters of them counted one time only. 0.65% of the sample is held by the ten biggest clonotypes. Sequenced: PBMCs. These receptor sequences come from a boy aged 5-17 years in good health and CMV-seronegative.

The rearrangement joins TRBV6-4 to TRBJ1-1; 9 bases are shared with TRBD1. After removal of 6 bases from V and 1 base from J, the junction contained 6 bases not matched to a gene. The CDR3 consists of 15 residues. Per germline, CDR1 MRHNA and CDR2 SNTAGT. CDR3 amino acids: CASRPGQGTNTEAFF. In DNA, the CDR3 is TGTGCCAGCAGGCCGGGACAGGGAACGAACACTGAAGCTTTCTTT.

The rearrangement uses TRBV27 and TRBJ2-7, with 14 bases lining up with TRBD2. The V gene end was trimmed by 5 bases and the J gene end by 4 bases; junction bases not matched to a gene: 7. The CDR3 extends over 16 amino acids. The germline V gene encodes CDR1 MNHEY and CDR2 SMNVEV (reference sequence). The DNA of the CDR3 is TGTGCCAGCAGTCACGGGACTAGCGGGAGTGGGTACGAGCAGTACTTC. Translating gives CASSHGTSGSGYEQYF.

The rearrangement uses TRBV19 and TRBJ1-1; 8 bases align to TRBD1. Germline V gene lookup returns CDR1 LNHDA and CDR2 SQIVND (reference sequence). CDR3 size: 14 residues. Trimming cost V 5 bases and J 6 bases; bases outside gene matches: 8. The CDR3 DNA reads TGTGCCAGTAGTGTTCAGGGGGCCAAACCTGAAGCTTTCTTT. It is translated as CASSVQGAKPEAFF.

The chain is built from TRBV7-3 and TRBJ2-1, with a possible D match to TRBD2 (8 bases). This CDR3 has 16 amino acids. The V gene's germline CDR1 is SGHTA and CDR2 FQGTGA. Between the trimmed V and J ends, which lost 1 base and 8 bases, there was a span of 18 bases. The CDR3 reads CASSLRPGGGRDEQFF. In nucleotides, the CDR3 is TGTGCCAGCAGCTTAAGGCCGGGAGGGGGCCGAGATGAGCAGTTCTTC.

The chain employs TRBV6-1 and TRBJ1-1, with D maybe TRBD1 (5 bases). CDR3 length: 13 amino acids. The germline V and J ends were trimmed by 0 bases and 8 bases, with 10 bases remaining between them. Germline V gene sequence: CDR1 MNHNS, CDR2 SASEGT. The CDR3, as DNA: TGTGCCAGCAGTGAAGCAGGGAGGGGAGAAGCTTTCTTT. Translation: CASSEAGRGEAFF.

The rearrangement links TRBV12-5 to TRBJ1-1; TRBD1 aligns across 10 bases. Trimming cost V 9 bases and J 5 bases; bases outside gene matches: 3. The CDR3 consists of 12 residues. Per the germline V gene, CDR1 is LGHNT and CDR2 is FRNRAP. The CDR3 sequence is CASTGQGTEAFF. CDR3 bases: TGTGCTAGCACGGGACAGGGGACTGAAGCTTTCTTT.

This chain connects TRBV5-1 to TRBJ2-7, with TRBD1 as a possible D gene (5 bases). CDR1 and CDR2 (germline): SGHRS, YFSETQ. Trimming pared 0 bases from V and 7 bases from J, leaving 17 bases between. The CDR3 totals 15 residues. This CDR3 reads CASSLEVRGLGEQYF. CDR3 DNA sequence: TGCGCCAGCAGCTTGGAAGTTAGGGGCCTGGGTGAGCAGTACTTC.

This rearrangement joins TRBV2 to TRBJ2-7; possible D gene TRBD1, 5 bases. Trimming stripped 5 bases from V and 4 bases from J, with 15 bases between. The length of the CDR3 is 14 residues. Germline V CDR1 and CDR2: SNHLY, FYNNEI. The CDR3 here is CASSWVRVEYEQYF. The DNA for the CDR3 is TGTGCCAGCAGTTGGGTCAGGGTGGAATACGAGCAGTACTTC.